A single sample gave rise to the 5 T cell receptor beta chains below, sequenced in a study of blood T cell repertoires in COVID-19. This table comes from immunoSEQ multiplex PCR, and its TCRdb copy is limited to in-frame clones, with some not included. The table lists roughly 83,000 clones, around nine tenths of them singletons. Sequencing input: peripheral blood. The receptors stem from an elderly man with active or convalescent COVID-19.

This chain joins TRBV5-1 and TRBJ1-1; D is perhaps TRBD1 (6 bases). The CDR3 is made up of 15 amino acids. Deletions cut 4 bases from V and 1 base from J, with 14 bases between. CDR1 is SGHRS and CDR2 is YFSETQ in the germline V gene. The CDR3 sequence is CASSLGIGGNTEAFF. Here the CDR3 DNA reads TGCGCCAGCAGCCTGGGAATAGGGGGGAACACTGAAGCTTTCTTT.

V gene TRBV5-1 combines with J gene TRBJ1-1; 7 positions agree with TRBD1. The CDR3 has 15 amino acids. V was clipped by 3 bases and J by 0 bases; unmatched bases: 5. The V gene's germline CDR1 is SGHRS and CDR2 YFSETQ. DNA of the CDR3: TGCGCCAGCAGCTCGCCGGGACAGATGAACACTGAAGCTTTCTTT. Its translation: CASSSPGQMNTEAFF.

The genes are TRBV3-1 (or the pseudogene TRBV3-2) and TRBJ1-6; D remains unclear. CDR3 size: 12 residues. CDR1 LGHDT and CDR2 YNNKEL come from the germline V gene (reference sequence). V gave up 2 bases and J gave up 10 bases, with 6 bases separating them. The CDR3 DNA follows: TGTGCCAGCAGCCAACAGTTCTCACCCCTCCACTTT. The encoded protein is CASSQQFSPLHF.

This clone was found once. DNA for the CDR3: TGCAGCGTAATGATCAGCGGGAGCGAGACCCAGTACTTC. Translation: CSVMISGSETQYF. The genes are TRBV29-1 and TRBJ2-5; 8 nucleotides match TRBD2. The CDR3 extends over 13 amino acids. Trimming took 6 bases from V and 5 from J; bases not matched to a gene: 8. Germline CDR1 reads SQVTM; CDR2 reads ANQGSEA.

The chain links TRBV30 to TRBJ1-5; D possibly corresponds to TRBD1 (5 bases). CDR3 size: 13 residues. Germline V gene data show CDR1 as GTSNPN and CDR2 as SVGIG (reference sequence). Trimming took off 4 bases at V and 7 bases at J, with 14 bases between the two ends. CDR3 residues: CAWTSGGGQPQHF. The CDR3 region has the DNA TGTGCCTGGACGTCGGGGGGTGGCCAGCCCCAGCATTTT.